These T cell receptor beta chains were read from a single sample in a study of cytomegalovirus exposure and HLA in healthy donors. TCRdb's copy holds only in-frame clones and misses some; the assay was immunoSEQ multiplex PCR. Seen here are under 150,000 clones, approximately 84% observed once, and the top ten hold approximately 1.5%. Sequenced: PBMCs. Receptors were obtained from a woman under 40 in good health and CMV-seronegative. CDR3s include the opening cysteine and the closing phenylalanine or tryptophan. D genes are given only for firm matches. Clone size is not always given. Where it is, it says once, few, many or a class for expanded clones.

>TRBD1|TRBJ1-4|-|TRBV6-6
CASNKQGAGEKLFF
TGTGCCAGCAACAAACAGGGGGCTGGTGAAAAACTGTTTTTT
>TRBD2|TRBJ2-5|-|TRBV9
CASSVGLSSGQETQYF
TGTGCCAGCAGCGTAGGTCTGTCTAGCGGGCAAGAGACCCAGTACTTC
>-|TRBJ1-4|-|TRBV2
CASGRSPNEKLFF
TGTGCCAGCGGGAGAAGTCCTAATGAAAAACTGTTTTTT
>-|TRBJ2-1|once|TRBV10-3
CATGLRYNEQFF
TGTGCCACCGGACTAAGGTACAATGAGCAGTTCTTC
>-|TRBJ1-2|once|TRBV6-5
CASSSSLGEGAYGYTF
TGTGCCAGCAGTTCCTCTCTAGGGGAGGGAGCCTATGGCTACACCTTC
>TRBD2|TRBJ2-7|once|TRBV29-1
CSALGGGSYEQYF
TGCAGTGCCCTGGGGGGGGGCTCCTACGAGCAGTACTTC
>-|TRBJ2-5|-|TRBV15
CATSRGATQGGETQYF
TGTGCCACCAGCAGAGGGGCGACACAGGGAGGGGAGACCCAGTACTTC
>TRBD2|TRBJ2-2|few|TRBV5-1
CASSLEPSGAGELFF
TGCGCCAGCAGCTTGGAACCTAGCGGGGCCGGGGAGCTGTTTTTT
>TRBD1|TRBJ1-4|-|TRBV27
CASRDPDRATNEKLFF
TGTGCCAGCAGAGACCCAGACAGGGCCACTAATGAAAAACTGTTTTTT
>TRBD2|TRBJ2-1|once|TRBV2
CASSPSGGGNNEQFF
TGTGCCAGCAGTCCCAGCGGGGGGGGTAACAATGAGCAGTTCTTC
>-|TRBJ2-7|-|TRBV12-1
CASSFLRGPGFPTVQYF
TGTGCCAGCAGCTTTTTGCGGGGGCCGGGGTTCCCTACGGTGCAGTACTTC
>TRBD2|TRBJ2-1|-|TRBV5-6
CASSFLAGGPNEQFF
TGTGCCAGCAGCTTCCTAGCGGGGGGGCCCAATGAGCAGTTCTTC
>TRBD1|TRBJ2-7|-|TRBV5-1
CASGSGGKGSYEQYF
TGCGCCAGCGGGTCAGGGGGAAAGGGCTCCTACGAGCAGTACTTC
>-|TRBJ1-5|-|TRBV20-1
CSASEGEPQHF
TGCAGTGCTAGCGAGGGAGAGCCCCAGCATTTT
>-|TRBJ2-2|few|TRBV4-1
CASSLELAGELFF
TGCGCCAGCAGCCTCGAACTTGCCGGGGAGCTGTTTTTT
>TRBD2|TRBJ2-1|-|TRBV27
CASSPLGLSVRNEQFF
TGTGCCAGCAGTCCATTGGGACTATCCGTTAGGAATGAGCAGTTCTTC
>-|TRBJ2-2|-|TRBV5-1
CASSLRGNVAGELFF
TGCGCCAGCAGCTTGCGGGGTAATGTCGCCGGGGAGCTGTTTTTT
>TRBD1|TRBJ1-3|-|TRBV18
CASSPRPGQSSGNTIYF
TGTGCCAGCTCACCACGTCCGGGACAGAGCTCTGGAAACACCATATATTTT
>-|TRBJ2-7|-|TRBV11-3
CASSPTSDRSHEQYF
TGTGCCAGCAGCCCAACCTCCGACAGGAGCCACGAGCAGTACTTC
>TRBD1|TRBJ2-7|-|TRBV2
CASSGRQGPYEQYF
TGTGCCAGCAGCGGAAGACAGGGGCCCTACGAGCAGTACTTC
>TRBD2|TRBJ2-3|few|TRBV4-2
CASSLDGGATDTQYF
TGTGCCAGCAGCCTTGACGGGGGGGCAACAGATACGCAGTATTTT
>-|TRBJ2-3|-|TRBV29-1
CSVAGHYRTDTQYF
TGCAGCGTTGCCGGACACTACCGCACAGATACGCAGTATTTT
>-|TRBJ1-5|-|TRBV14
CASSQDSNQPQHF
TGTGCCAGCAGCCAAGACAGTAATCAGCCCCAGCATTTT
>TRBD1|TRBJ1-6|-|TRBV29-1
CSAIARTGRGNSPLHF
TGCAGCGCTATCGCTCGGACAGGCCGAGGCAATTCACCCCTCCACTTT
>TRBD1|TRBJ1-1|once|TRBV5-1
CASSDRGRTEAFF
TGCGCCAGCAGCGACAGGGGGCGAACTGAAGCTTTCTTT
>TRBD1|TRBJ1-2|-|TRBV15
CATSRGGQGAVGYGYTF
TGTGCCACCAGCAGAGGGGGACAGGGGGCGGTTGGCTATGGCTACACCTTC
>TRBD1|TRBJ1-2|many|TRBV7-2
CASSGQGVKNYTF
TGTGCCAGCAGCGGACAGGGAGTTAAGAACTACACCTTC
>-|TRBJ2-7|few|TRBV5-6
CASRQGREQYF
TGTGCCAGCAGACAGGGTCGCGAGCAGTACTTC
>TRBD2|TRBJ2-1|-|TRBV9
CASSVAPTTSGGDNEQFF
TGTGCCAGCAGCGTAGCCCCAACAACTAGCGGGGGAGACAATGAGCAGTTCTTC
>-|TRBJ1-2|-|TRBV21-1
CASSKLGGANYGYTF
TGTGCCAGCAGCAAATTGGGAGGGGCTAACTATGGCTACACCTTC
>-|TRBJ2-3|-|TRBV4-1
CASSPSSGSTDTQYF
TGCGCCAGCAGCCCCTCCAGTGGCAGCACAGATACGCAGTATTTT
>TRBD1|TRBJ1-4|once|TRBV4-2
CASSQEDRGNEKLFF
TGTGCCAGCAGCCAAGAGGACAGGGGGAATGAAAAACTGTTTTTT
>TRBD2|TRBJ2-2|-|TRBV10-3
CAISPGRGNTGELFF
TGTGCCATCAGTCCAGGGAGGGGCAACACCGGGGAGCTGTTTTTT
>TRBD2|TRBJ2-7|few|TRBV7-9
CASSGTRRGSAYEQYF
TGTGCCAGCAGCGGTACTCGGCGGGGGTCGGCCTACGAGCAGTACTTC
>TRBD2|TRBJ2-3|-|TRBV25-1
CASSSAGGPGTQYF
TGTGCCAGCAGTTCAGCGGGGGGGCCAGGCACGCAGTATTTT
>TRBD1|TRBJ1-2|few|TRBV9
CASSVGQGLGYTF
TGTGCCAGCAGCGTAGGACAGGGGCTTGGCTACACCTTC
>-|TRBJ1-2|-|TRBV5-6
CASRSGGNGYTF
TGTGCCAGCAGGTCGGGAGGGAATGGCTACACCTTC
>-|TRBJ2-7|-|TRBV18
CASSPMGGRYSYEQYF
TGTGCCAGCTCACCCATGGGGGGTAGATACTCCTACGAGCAGTACTTC
>TRBD1|TRBJ1-2|-|TRBV27
CASSFGSGTAYGYTF
TGTGCCAGCAGTTTCGGATCCGGGACAGCCTATGGCTACACCTTC
>-|TRBJ1-5|-|TRBV27
CASRAYQEPQHF
TGTGCCAGCAGGGCCTATCAGGAGCCCCAGCATTTT
>-|TRBJ2-3|once|TRBV18
CASSGQGSNTQYF
TGTGCCAGCTCAGGGCAGGGATCGAATACGCAGTATTTT
>-|TRBJ2-2|-|TRBV7-3
CASSLRDTRGSTGELFF
TGTGCCAGCAGCTTAAGGGACACGAGGGGATCCACCGGGGAGCTGTTTTTT